What follows are 31 T cell receptor beta chains derived from one specimen sequenced in a study of sequential checkpoint blockade in melanoma. Treatment specified: randomized to nivolumab then ipilimumab (arm A) or the reverse (arm B). Data came from immunoSEQ multiplex PCR; TCRdb stores just in-frame clones and leaves some out. The data hold around 30,000 clones, with more than 70% observed a single time. Sequencing was performed on CD8+ T cells sorted from blood (inferred from file names), taken from a patient given nivolumab and ipilimumab in sequence. These receptors all come from a human donor with melanoma.

The chain combines TRBV28 with TRBJ2-7, with TRBD1 as a possible D gene (6 bases). CDR3 length equals 15 residues. V lost 5 bases and J lost 4, with 18 bases in between. In germline, CDR1 is MDHEN, CDR2 SYDVKM. CDR3 residues: CASSGTGTPPYEQYF. The CDR3 nucleotides read TGTGCCAGCAGTGGAACCGGGACACCACCTTACGAGCAGTACTTC.

The CDR3 nucleotides are TGTGCCAGCAATATACAGGGGGCTAATTCACCCCTCCACTTT. Translation: CASNIQGANSPLHF. The rearrangement uses TRBV27 and TRBJ1-6; 9 nucleotides line up with TRBD1. Germline V lookup: CDR1 MNHEY, CDR2 SMNVEV (reference sequence). The CDR3 spans 14 residues. J gave up 6 bases and V 7 bases, and 4 bases lay outside the gene matches.

This chain links TRBV27 with TRBJ2-3; D is unclear. The CDR3 is made up of 11 amino acids. The germline gives CDR1 MNHEY, CDR2 SMNVEV (reference sequence). V lost 5 bases to trimming and J lost 6 bases, with 6 bases between them. The CDR3 nucleotides are TGTGCCAGCAGTACTTTGGATACGCAGTATTTT. It translates to CASSTLDTQYF.

This chain links TRBV19 with TRBJ2-2; TRBD2 agrees at 14 bases. CDR1 and CDR2 (germline): LNHDA, SQIVND (reference sequence). This CDR3 spans 16 amino acids. The trim removed 6 bases at V and 7 bases at J, leaving 7 bases unmatched. The CDR3 is CASRLGLAGAVGELFF. CDR3 nucleotide sequence: TGTGCCAGTAGATTGGGACTAGCGGGGGCGGTCGGGGAGCTGTTTTTT.

The rearrangement joins TRBV27 to TRBJ1-2; 9 bases fit TRBD1. The V gene end was trimmed by 3 bases and the J gene end by 10 bases; junction bases not matched to a gene: 9. The CDR3 spans 14 residues. Per the germline V gene, CDR1 is MNHEY and CDR2 is SMNVEV (reference sequence). Written as DNA, the CDR3 is TGTGCCAGCAGTTTTGAGGGACAGGGCCTCGACTACACCTTC. As protein: CASSFEGQGLDYTF.

This sequence joins TRBV7-8 and TRBJ2-5, with 8 bases that match TRBD1. The closer fit of TRBJ2-7 to the DNA end suggests the J call may be wrong. Germline values: CDR1 SGHVS, CDR2 FQNEAQ. CDR3 length: 16 residues. This CDR3 reads CASSQVLGQVENEQYF. CDR3 DNA sequence: TGTGCCAGCAGCCAAGTCCTGGGACAGGTAGAGAACGAGCAGTACTTC.

The genes are TRBV27 and TRBJ2-7; 9 nucleotides line up with TRBD2. Looked up from germline, CDR1 is MNHEY and CDR2 is SMNVEV (reference sequence). This CDR3 contains 14 residues. J gave up 2 bases and V 3 bases, and 2 bases lay outside the gene matches. The CDR3 reads CASSLRGGPYEQYF. CDR3 nucleotides: TGTGCCAGCAGTTTGCGGGGGGGGCCCTACGAGCAGTACTTC.

The chain carries TRBV7-9 and TRBJ2-7, with 11 bases fitting TRBD1. V lost 3 bases, J lost 5 bases, and 6 bases stayed unmatched. In germline, CDR1 is SEHNR, CDR2 FQNEAQ (reference sequence). The CDR3 covers 15 residues. The DNA for the CDR3 is TGTGCCAGCAGCTTCGTGGACAGGGGGCGGGACGAGCAGTACTTC. Its translation: CASSFVDRGRDEQYF. Full variable domain (outside the CDR3, taken from reference TRBV7-9 and TRBJ2-7): DTGVSQNPRHKITKRGQNVTFRCDPISEHNRLYWYRQTLGQGPEFLTYFQNEAQLEKSRLLSDRFSAERPKGSFSTLEIQRTEQGDSAMYLCASSFVDRGRDEQYFGPGTRLTVT.

This clone was found once. J is TRBJ1-2 and V is TRBV9; 8 nucleotides line up with TRBD1. Trimming took 4 bases from V and 8 from J; bases not matched to a gene: 13. This CDR3 has 15 amino acids. Germline values: CDR1 SGDLS, CDR2 YYNGEE. CDR3: CASSQVGQGIWGYTF. The CDR3 bases are TGTGCCAGCAGCCAAGTCGGACAGGGAATTTGGGGCTACACCTTC.

The V and J genes are TRBV6-4 and TRBJ1-5; 7 bases are shared with TRBD1. CDR1 and CDR2 from the germline V gene are MRHNA and SNTAGT. Unmatched junction bases numbered 16, after V lost 6 bases and J lost 8 bases. This CDR3 is built from 16 residues. CDR3 sequence (DNA): TGTGCCAGCAGGGCCAGGGGGACTGCCCTAGAGGAGCCCCAGCATTTT. It codes for CASRARGTALEEPQHF.

This chain connects TRBV15 to TRBJ1-4, with unresolved D. The CDR3 has 19 amino acids. V shed 0 bases and J shed 0 bases, with 17 bases lying between them. Germline lookup yields CDR1 LNHNV and CDR2 YYDKDF (reference sequence). CDR3 sequence reads: CATSRDWAGESSTNEKLFF. The CDR3 region has the DNA TGTGCCACCAGCAGAGATTGGGCCGGGGAATCGTCAACTAATGAAAAACTGTTTTTT.

J is TRBJ1-1 and V is TRBV19, with no clear D. V was cut by 1 base and J by 7 bases, with 7 bases left in between. Germline values: CDR1 LNHDA, CDR2 SQIVND (reference sequence). The CDR3 is 12 amino acids. In DNA form, the CDR3 reads TGTGCCAGTAGTATAGCGAGCGATGAAGCTTTCTTT. Amino acid sequence: CASSIASDEAFF.

CDR3 nucleotide sequence: TGTGCCAGCACCCTCAGCGGGGGAGAGTTCAATGAGCAGTTCTTC. Protein: CASTLSGGEFNEQFF. The chain is built from TRBV2 and TRBJ2-1; 8 bases match TRBD2. The germline gives CDR1 SNHLY, CDR2 FYNNEI. CDR3 size: 15 residues. V lost 7 bases to trimming and J lost 6 bases; unmatched junction nucleotides: 11.

This chain joins TRBV7-9 and TRBJ1-2, with D possibly being TRBD1 (6 bases). This CDR3 is built from 15 residues. CDR1 and CDR2 (germline): SEHNR, FQNEAQ (reference sequence). V was shortened by 0 bases and J by 0 bases, with 8 bases between the two germline ends. CDR3 loop: CASSLAQGTNYGYTF. CDR3 sequence (DNA): TGTGCCAGCAGCTTAGCCCAGGGGACTAACTATGGCTACACCTTC.

The chain couples TRBV4-2 to TRBJ2-3; TRBD2 matches at 10 bases. The CDR3 totals 17 residues. V was clipped by 3 bases and J by 13 bases; unmatched bases: 19. Germline assignment: CDR1 LGHNA and CDR2 YNFKEQ. CDR3 DNA sequence: TGTGCCAGCAGCCAGGCCCTGCTAGCGGGAGAGGGGGATTGGAAGTATTTT. Residues: CASSQALLAGEGDWKYF.

A note on this clone: The junction and the germline gene differ at one end; a read error may be behind it. The chain recombines TRBV13 with TRBJ2-7, with D possibly being TRBD1 (5 bases). The CDR3 consists of 14 residues. Germline assignment: CDR1 PRHDT and CDR2 FYEKMQ (reference sequence). The CDR3 here is CASCLSPGYHEQYF. The CDR3 bases are TGTGCCAGCTGCTTAAGTCCAGGGTACCACGAGCAGTACTTC.

This chain connects TRBV12-5 to TRBJ2-5; D may be TRBD2 (6 bases). The DNA end favors TRBJ2-7, so the J call may be wrong. This CDR3 comprises 15 residues. Germline CDR1 reads LGHNT; CDR2 reads FRNRAP. The CDR3 DNA sequence: TGTGCTAGTGGCTTCGGGAGCCTCTCGATTGGCGAGCAGTACTTC. Translating gives CASGFGSLSIGEQYF.

J is TRBJ2-2 and V is TRBV5-6; 10 bases are a match to TRBD1. From germline, CDR1 is SGHDT and CDR2 YYEEEE. The CDR3 extends over 15 amino acids. V lost 3 bases and J lost 7; bases outside the gene matches: 6. The CDR3 DNA sequence: TGTGCCAGCAGCTGGCCGGGACAGGGGCACGGGGAGCTGTTTTTT. It specifies CASSWPGQGHGELFF.

This chain connects TRBV5-1 to TRBJ2-3; TRBD2 aligns across 9 bases. This CDR3 region has 18 residues. From germline, CDR1 is SGHRS and CDR2 YFSETQ. Trimming removed 0 bases from V and 5 bases from J; junction bases left unmatched: 13. The CDR3 DNA follows: TGCGCCAGCAGCTTGGTGGAGTCGGCGGGAGGGCAAGGAGATACGCAGTATTTT. Translation: CASSLVESAGGQGDTQYF. Together with reference TRBV5-1 and TRBJ2-3, the CDR3 gives the full variable domain: KAGVTQTPRYLIKTRGQQVTLSCSPISGHRSVSWYQQTPGQGLQFLFEYFSETQRNKGNFPGRFSGRQFSNSRSEMNVSTLELGDSALYLCASSLVESAGGQGDTQYFGPGTRLTVL.

This clone was observed a handful of times. J is TRBJ2-7 and V is TRBV27; 9 bases fit TRBD1. The J segment lost 2 bases and the V segment lost 4 bases, leaving 3 bases of the junction unmatched. Germline CDR1 MNHEY, CDR2 SMNVEV (reference sequence). This CDR3 is built from 14 residues. The CDR3 nucleotides are TGTGCCAGCAGTTGGGGGACAGGGACCTACGAGCAGTACTTC. Its protein product is CASSWGTGTYEQYF.

The chain is built from TRBV9 and TRBJ2-1, with D possibly TRBD2 on 5 matching bases. The CDR3 runs to 15 residues. The V gene lost 0 bases and the J gene lost 9 bases, with 16 bases spanning the gap. Germline CDR1 and CDR2: SGDLS and YYNGEE. The CDR3 region has the DNA TGTGCCAGCAGCGTAGGAGGAAGCACCGGGATTGAGCAGTTCTTC. This codes for CASSVGGSTGIEQFF.

The chain joins TRBV5-1 to TRBJ2-3, with 8 bases lining up with TRBD2. The germline gives CDR1 SGHRS, CDR2 YFSETQ. CDR3 length: 14 residues. J gave up 5 bases and V 5 bases, and 7 bases lay outside the gene matches. The CDR3: CASSSGRGGDTQYF. The CDR3 DNA is TGCGCCAGCAGTTCCGGACGGGGGGGAGATACGCAGTATTTT.

J is TRBJ2-2 and V is TRBV7-6; 7 bases line up with TRBD1. Germline-derived CDR1 and CDR2 are SGHVS and FNYEAQ. The CDR3 contains 17 residues. V shed 5 bases and J 2 bases; nucleotides not matched to a gene: 11. CDR3 in DNA: TGTGCCAGCAGCCCCGAATTGGGGACAGCTAACACCGGGGAGCTGTTTTTT. It encodes CASSPELGTANTGELFF.

The genes are TRBV5-6 and TRBJ2-3; TRBD2 might be the D (6 bases). Germline V gives CDR1 SGHDT, CDR2 YYEEEE. V dropped 4 bases and J dropped 2 bases, with 11 bases sitting between them. The length of the CDR3 is 14 residues. This CDR3 is CASSIAGLTDTQYF. CDR3 nucleotides: TGTGCCAGCAGCATCGCGGGGCTCACAGATACGCAGTATTTT.

This sequence joins TRBV10-3 and TRBJ1-5, with TRBD1 matching over 7 bases. This CDR3 has 19 amino acids. CDR1 is ENHRY, CDR2 SYGVKD, per germline. Trimming at V came to 0 bases and at J to 3 bases, leaving 14 bases not matched to a gene. The CDR3 here is CAISESLIDRAYYNQPQHF. CDR3 sequence (DNA): TGTGCCATCAGTGAGTCTCTTATTGACAGGGCGTACTACAATCAGCCCCAGCATTTT.

The V call is TRBV28, the J call TRBJ1-1; TRBD1 matches 8 bases. This CDR3 comprises 13 residues. Trimming removed 3 bases from V and 4 bases from J; junction bases left unmatched: 1. The germline V gene has CDR1 MDHEN and CDR2 SYDVKM. CDR3 amino acids: CASSFTGGTEAFF. CDR3 nucleotide sequence: TGTGCCAGCAGTTTCACAGGGGGCACTGAAGCTTTCTTT.

The chain carries TRBV18 and TRBJ2-5; 9 positions match TRBD1. In germline, CDR1 is KGHSH, CDR2 LQKENI. This CDR3 has 14 amino acids. J was trimmed by 2 bases and V by 5 bases; bases with no gene match: 3. CDR3 amino acids: CASSEDRGQETQYF. In DNA form, the CDR3 reads TGTGCCAGCTCAGAGGACAGGGGACAAGAGACCCAGTACTTC.

A word on this clone: The sample holds other DNA sequences that translate to the same CDR3. The chain links TRBV27 to TRBJ2-7, with TRBD2 matching over 10 bases. The CDR3 has 15 residues. The J segment lost 3 bases and the V segment lost 0 bases, leaving 2 bases of the junction unmatched. CDR1 and CDR2 from the germline V gene are MNHEY and SMNVEV (reference sequence). The CDR3 here is CASSLSLAGVYEQYF. The CDR3 nucleotides read TGTGCCAGCAGTTTATCGCTAGCGGGGGTCTACGAGCAGTACTTC.

This CDR3 is CASSPGNEQYF. The CDR3 nucleotides read TGTGCCAGCAGCCCAGGGAACGAGCAGTACTTC. J is TRBJ2-7 and V is TRBV16; D may be TRBD1 (5 bases). The CDR3 covers 11 residues. The V and J ends lost 4 bases and 5 bases respectively, with 6 bases between them. Germline loops: CDR1 KGHSY, CDR2 FQNENV.

The rearrangement uses TRBV7-2 and TRBJ2-7; 7 nucleotides line up with TRBD2. Germline V gene lookup returns CDR1 SGHTA and CDR2 FQGNSA. J was trimmed by 1 base and V by 3 bases; bases with no gene match: 9. This CDR3 region has 16 residues. CDR3 in DNA: TGTGCCAGCAGCTTTGAATACGGGGGGACTTCCTACGAGCAGTACTTC. Its protein is CASSFEYGGTSYEQYF.

This clone was seen only once. The chain links TRBV28 to TRBJ1-1; 7 bases are a match to TRBD1. The CDR3 consists of 12 residues. V shed 8 bases, J shed 3 bases, and the junction held 3 bases outside the gene matches. CDR1 and CDR2 (germline): MDHEN, SYDVKM. Written as DNA, the CDR3 is TGTGCCAGCCTTACAGGGGACACTGAAGCTTTCTTT. Translation gives CASLTGDTEAFF. The complete variable domain, with remaining parts taken from reference TRBV28 and TRBJ1-1, reads DVKVTQSSRYLVKRTGEKVFLECVQDMDHENMFWYRQDPGLGLRLIYFSYDVKMKEKGDIPEGYSVSREKKERFSLILESASTNQTSMYLCASLTGDTEAFFGQGTRLTVV.